These T cell receptor beta chains were read from a single sample in a study of T cell responses to AZD1222 COVID-19 vaccine. Data came from immunoSEQ multiplex PCR; TCRdb stores just in-frame clones and leaves some out. The data hold fewer than 75,000 clones, with roughly 87% observed a single time. Sequences were derived from peripheral blood, sampled on day 0 of AZD1222 vaccination. The receptors shown here come from an adult in good health. The CDR3 runs from the conserved cysteine through the conserved F or W. A D gene is named only where the DNA matches it firmly. Clone size, where shown, is once, few, many, or a class for clones that have expanded.

v_gene: TRBV6-1; d_gene: NA; abundance: NA; len: 15; j_gene: TRBJ2-1; CDR3nt: TGTGCCAGCAGTGAACGGTGGGGCGCAGGGAATGAGCAGTTCTTC; CDR3aa: CASSERWGAGNEQFF
v_gene: TRBV20-1; d_gene: NA; abundance: NA; len: 12; j_gene: TRBJ1-2; CDR3nt: TGCAGTGCTAGTCCGAACCACTATGGCTACACCTTC; CDR3aa: CSASPNHYGYTF
v_gene: TRBV3-1/TRBV3-2; d_gene: NA; abundance: NA; len: 17; j_gene: TRBJ1-3; CDR3nt: TGTGCCAGCAGCCAGCAGCCCCCGCAGTTCCCTGGAAACACCATATATTTT; CDR3aa: CASSQQPPQFPGNTIYF
v_gene: TRBV3-1/TRBV3-2; d_gene: TRBD1; abundance: NA; len: 14; j_gene: TRBJ2-7; CDR3nt: TGTGCCAGCAGGCAACAGGGGAATCTCTACGAGCAGTACTTC; CDR3aa: CASRQQGNLYEQYF
v_gene: TRBV27; d_gene: NA; abundance: NA; len: 14; j_gene: TRBJ1-2; CDR3nt: TGTGCCAGCAGTTTGCAGGGCTCGCGCTATGGCTACACCTTC; CDR3aa: CASSLQGSRYGYTF
v_gene: TRBV18; d_gene: NA; abundance: NA; len: 14; j_gene: TRBJ1-4; CDR3nt: TGTGCCAGCTCACCCCAGGGGTTTGATGAAAAACTGTTTTTT; CDR3aa: CASSPQGFDEKLFF
v_gene: TRBV11-2; d_gene: TRBD1; abundance: NA; len: 15; j_gene: TRBJ1-2; CDR3nt: TGTGCCAGCAGCGCCCGGGACAGGACGTACTATGGCTACACCTTC; CDR3aa: CASSARDRTYYGYTF
v_gene: TRBV5-6; d_gene: NA; abundance: NA; len: 14; j_gene: TRBJ2-7; CDR3nt: TGTGCCAGCAGCTTCCGCGGAAACTCCTACGAGCAGTACTTC; CDR3aa: CASSFRGNSYEQYF
v_gene: TRBV9; d_gene: NA; abundance: NA; len: 13; j_gene: TRBJ2-2; CDR3nt: TGTGCCAGCAGCGTCGACTTGGCCGGGGAGCTGTTTTTT; CDR3aa: CASSVDLAGELFF
v_gene: TRBV10-2; d_gene: NA; abundance: NA; len: 13; j_gene: TRBJ1-5; CDR3nt: TGCGCCAGCAGACAGGGAATTGAAAAGCCCCAGCATTTT; CDR3aa: CASRQGIEKPQHF
v_gene: TRBV19; d_gene: TRBD1; abundance: NA; len: 15; j_gene: TRBJ1-5; CDR3nt: TGTGCCAGTAGCGCTTCAGGGGGCGCAGATCAGCCCCAGCATTTT; CDR3aa: CASSASGGADQPQHF
v_gene: TRBV7-9; d_gene: NA; abundance: NA; len: 14; j_gene: TRBJ1-1; CDR3nt: TGTGCCAGCAGCTTAGTGGCAGAGAACACTGAAGCTTTCTTT; CDR3aa: CASSLVAENTEAFF
v_gene: TRBV2; d_gene: NA; abundance: NA; len: 14; j_gene: TRBJ1-4; CDR3nt: TGTGCCAGCAGGACAGTGGCAACTAATGAAAAACTGTTTTTT; CDR3aa: CASRTVATNEKLFF
v_gene: TRBV7-9; d_gene: TRBD2; abundance: NA; len: 17; j_gene: TRBJ2-5; CDR3nt: TGTGCCAGCAGCCCGGGACTAGCGGGGGGACCCCAAGAGACCCAGTACTTC; CDR3aa: CASSPGLAGGPQETQYF
v_gene: TRBV7-3; d_gene: TRBD1; abundance: NA; len: 14; j_gene: TRBJ2-2; CDR3nt: TGTGCCAGCGCAGGGGGCCGAGGCACCGGGGAGCTGTTTTTT; CDR3aa: CASAGGRGTGELFF
v_gene: TRBV24-1; d_gene: NA; abundance: NA; len: 13; j_gene: TRBJ1-2; CDR3nt: TGTGCCACCAGTGATGCCAAACAAGGTGGCTACACCTTC; CDR3aa: CATSDAKQGGYTF
v_gene: TRBV18; d_gene: NA; abundance: NA; len: 16; j_gene: TRBJ1-2; CDR3nt: TGTGCCAGCTCACAAAAACGGGACACCTCTAACTATGGCTACACCTTC; CDR3aa: CASSQKRDTSNYGYTF
v_gene: TRBV18; d_gene: NA; abundance: few; len: 15; j_gene: TRBJ2-3; CDR3nt: TGTGCCAGCCAGTCGAGGGGGGGAAGCACAGATACGCAGTATTTT; CDR3aa: CASQSRGGSTDTQYF
v_gene: TRBV29-1; d_gene: NA; abundance: NA; len: 12; j_gene: TRBJ1-2; CDR3nt: TGCAGCGGTTTAACAGGGCTCGCTGGCTACACCTTC; CDR3aa: CSGLTGLAGYTF
v_gene: TRBV5-1; d_gene: TRBD1; abundance: NA; len: 16; j_gene: TRBJ2-6; CDR3nt: TGCGCCAGCAGCTTGCAGGGGGCGATTGGGGCCAACGTCCTGACTTTC; CDR3aa: CASSLQGAIGANVLTF
v_gene: TRBV7-3; d_gene: NA; abundance: NA; len: 13; j_gene: TRBJ2-7; CDR3nt: TGTGCCAGCAGCTTAACGGGTGGTTTCGAGCAGTACTTC; CDR3aa: CASSLTGGFEQYF
v_gene: TRBV6-5; d_gene: NA; abundance: NA; len: 15; j_gene: TRBJ1-3; CDR3nt: TGTGCCAGCAGTTACAATCCAGACTCTGGAAACACCATATATTTT; CDR3aa: CASSYNPDSGNTIYF
v_gene: TRBV7-2; d_gene: TRBD2; abundance: few; len: 16; j_gene: TRBJ2-3; CDR3nt: TGTGCCAGCAGCCTGGATAGCGGGGTTATCACAGATACGCAGTATTTT; CDR3aa: CASSLDSGVITDTQYF
v_gene: TRBV5-6; d_gene: TRBD1; abundance: NA; len: 14; j_gene: TRBJ1-5; CDR3nt: TGTGCCAGCAGCTCCCGGGACAGGGCTACGCCCCAGCATTTT; CDR3aa: CASSSRDRATPQHF
v_gene: TRBV5-1; d_gene: NA; abundance: NA; len: 14; j_gene: TRBJ2-5; CDR3nt: TGCGCCAGCAGCTTGGCTGGCACTCAAGAGACCCAGTACTTC; CDR3aa: CASSLAGTQETQYF
v_gene: TRBV6-6; d_gene: NA; abundance: NA; len: 14; j_gene: TRBJ1-3; CDR3nt: TGTGCCAGCAGTTACTCTGAGTCTGGAAACACCATATATTTT; CDR3aa: CASSYSESGNTIYF
v_gene: TRBV5-1; d_gene: NA; abundance: NA; len: 11; j_gene: TRBJ2-5; CDR3nt: TGCGCCAGCAGCTTCACAGAGACCCAGTACTTC; CDR3aa: CASSFTETQYF
v_gene: TRBV3-1/TRBV3-2; d_gene: TRBD2; abundance: NA; len: 15; j_gene: TRBJ2-3; CDR3nt: TGTGCCAGCAGCCGAATAGCGGGGGCGGGGGATACGCAGTATTTT; CDR3aa: CASSRIAGAGDTQYF
v_gene: TRBV7-2; d_gene: TRBD1; abundance: once; len: 13; j_gene: TRBJ2-7; CDR3nt: TGTGCCAGCAGTCCCGGGACAGGCTACGAGCAGTACTTC; CDR3aa: CASSPGTGYEQYF
v_gene: TRBV5-1; d_gene: NA; abundance: NA; len: 15; j_gene: TRBJ1-2; CDR3nt: TGCGCCAGCAGCTTGGATTTAGGGGGGAACTATGGCTACACCTTC; CDR3aa: CASSLDLGGNYGYTF
v_gene: TRBV13; d_gene: TRBD1; abundance: NA; len: 19; j_gene: TRBJ2-1; CDR3nt: TGTGCCAGCAGGATATTAAGCCTAGGGGGCCCAACCTCGGGGAATGAGCAGTTCTTC; CDR3aa: CASRILSLGGPTSGNEQFF
v_gene: TRBV7-3; d_gene: NA; abundance: once; len: 11; j_gene: TRBJ2-3; CDR3nt: TGTGCCAGCAGCTTAGGGCAGGGTCTATATTTT; CDR3aa: CASSLGQGLYF
v_gene: TRBV4-2; d_gene: NA; abundance: NA; len: 21; j_gene: TRBJ1-4; CDR3nt: TGTGCCAGCAGCCAAGATCTGGCTTTACTTCGCCGAGGGCCAACTAATGAAAAACTGTTTTTT; CDR3aa: CASSQDLALLRRGPTNEKLFF
v_gene: TRBV9; d_gene: NA; abundance: NA; len: 14; j_gene: TRBJ2-2; CDR3nt: TGTGCCAGCAGCCCCCAGTCGAACCCCGGGGAGCTGTTTTTT; CDR3aa: CASSPQSNPGELFF
v_gene: TRBV7-3; d_gene: NA; abundance: NA; len: 15; j_gene: TRBJ2-2; CDR3nt: TGTGCCAGCAGCTTATTGGCTGTGGACGCCGGGGAGCTGTTTTTT; CDR3aa: CASSLLAVDAGELFF
v_gene: TRBV19; d_gene: NA; abundance: NA; len: 14; j_gene: TRBJ1-3; CDR3nt: TGTGCCAGTAGAGGGGGAAACTCTGGAAACACCATATATTTT; CDR3aa: CASRGGNSGNTIYF
v_gene: TRBV19; d_gene: NA; abundance: NA; len: 13; j_gene: TRBJ1-5; CDR3nt: TGTGCCAGTAGTATGAACATCAATCAGCCCCAGCATTTT; CDR3aa: CASSMNINQPQHF
v_gene: TRBV5-1; d_gene: NA; abundance: NA; len: 17; j_gene: TRBJ1-4; CDR3nt: TGCGCCAGCAGCTTCTTATCCGGAGGGCTTACTAATGAAAAACTGTTTTTT; CDR3aa: CASSFLSGGLTNEKLFF
v_gene: TRBV19; d_gene: NA; abundance: NA; len: 16; j_gene: TRBJ2-3; CDR3nt: TGTGCCAGTAGTGGACGGGACCCAGGGAAACTGGATACGCAGTATTTT; CDR3aa: CASSGRDPGKLDTQYF
v_gene: TRBV18; d_gene: NA; abundance: NA; len: 18; j_gene: TRBJ1-4; CDR3nt: TGTGCCAGCTCTCTTCAAGCCGGGACGCCGGGAGGCGATGAAAAACTGTTTTTT; CDR3aa: CASSLQAGTPGGDEKLFF
v_gene: TRBV3-1/TRBV3-2; d_gene: NA; abundance: NA; len: 13; j_gene: TRBJ1-3; CDR3nt: TGTGCCAGCAGCCAGTTAGGTGAAAACACCATATATTTT; CDR3aa: CASSQLGENTIYF
v_gene: TRBV5-1; d_gene: NA; abundance: NA; len: 15; j_gene: TRBJ1-6; CDR3nt: TGCGCCAGCAGCCCGTCCCGGGGGGCTAATTCACCCCTCCACTTT; CDR3aa: CASSPSRGANSPLHF
v_gene: TRBV11-2; d_gene: NA; abundance: NA; len: 12; j_gene: TRBJ1-2; CDR3nt: TGTGCCAGCAGCTTAGGGGGCGGGGAATACACCTTC; CDR3aa: CASSLGGGEYTF
v_gene: TRBV7-9; d_gene: NA; abundance: NA; len: 17; j_gene: TRBJ1-1; CDR3nt: TGTGCCAGCAGCTTACGGGGGGCCAAGGGGATGAACACTGAAGCTTTCTTT; CDR3aa: CASSLRGAKGMNTEAFF
v_gene: TRBV11-2; d_gene: TRBD1; abundance: few; len: 15; j_gene: TRBJ2-2; CDR3nt: TGTGCCAGCAGCTTAGGGACAGGGATGGCCGGGGAGCTGTTTTTT; CDR3aa: CASSLGTGMAGELFF
v_gene: TRBV7-2; d_gene: NA; abundance: NA; len: 13; j_gene: TRBJ1-5; CDR3nt: TGTGCCAGCAGCTTAGAGGCCGGTCAGCCCCAGCATTTT; CDR3aa: CASSLEAGQPQHF
v_gene: TRBV11-3; d_gene: NA; abundance: NA; len: 14; j_gene: TRBJ2-3; CDR3nt: TGTGCCAGCAGCTTAGGCGGGGACACAGATACGCAGTATTTT; CDR3aa: CASSLGGDTDTQYF
v_gene: TRBV20-1; d_gene: TRBD1; abundance: NA; len: 14; j_gene: TRBJ2-2; CDR3nt: TGCAGTGCTAGTCCGGCAGGGGGCACCGGGGAGCTGTTTTTT; CDR3aa: CSASPAGGTGELFF
v_gene: TRBV6-5; d_gene: NA; abundance: NA; len: 14; j_gene: TRBJ1-2; CDR3nt: TGTGCCAGCGGGCGGACACGAACCAACTATGGCTACACCTTC; CDR3aa: CASGRTRTNYGYTF
v_gene: TRBV5-4; d_gene: NA; abundance: NA; len: 15; j_gene: TRBJ2-4; CDR3nt: TGTGCCAGCAGCTTGTCACCAGGGCCCGCAAACATTCAGTACTTC; CDR3aa: CASSLSPGPANIQYF
v_gene: TRBV27; d_gene: NA; abundance: hyperexpanded; len: 14; j_gene: TRBJ2-7; CDR3nt: TGTGCCAGCCGTCTCAGTGAGATATCCTACGAGCAGTACTTC; CDR3aa: CASRLSEISYEQYF